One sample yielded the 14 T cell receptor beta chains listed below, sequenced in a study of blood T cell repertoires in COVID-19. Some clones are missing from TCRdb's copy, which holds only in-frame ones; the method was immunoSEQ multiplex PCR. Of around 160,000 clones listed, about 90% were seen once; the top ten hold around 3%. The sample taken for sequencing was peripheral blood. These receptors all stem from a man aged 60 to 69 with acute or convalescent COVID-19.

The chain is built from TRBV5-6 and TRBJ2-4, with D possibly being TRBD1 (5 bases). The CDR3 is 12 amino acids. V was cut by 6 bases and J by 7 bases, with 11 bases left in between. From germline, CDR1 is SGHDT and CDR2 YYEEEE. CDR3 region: CASTVGANIQYF. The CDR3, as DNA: TGTGCCAGCACCGTTGGGGCTAACATTCAGTACTTC.

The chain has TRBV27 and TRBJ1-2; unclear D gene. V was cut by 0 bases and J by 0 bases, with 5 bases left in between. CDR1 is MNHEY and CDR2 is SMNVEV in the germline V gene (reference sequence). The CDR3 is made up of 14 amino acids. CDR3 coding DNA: TGTGCCAGCAGTTTATCGGTAGCTAACTATGGCTACACCTTC. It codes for CASSLSVANYGYTF.

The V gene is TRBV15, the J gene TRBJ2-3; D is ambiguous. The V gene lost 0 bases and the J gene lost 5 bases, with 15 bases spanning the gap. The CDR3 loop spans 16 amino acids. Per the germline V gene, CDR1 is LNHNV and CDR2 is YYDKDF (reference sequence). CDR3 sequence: CATSREDSALGDTQYF. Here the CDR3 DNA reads TGTGCCACCAGCAGAGAAGACTCGGCACTGGGAGATACGCAGTATTTT.

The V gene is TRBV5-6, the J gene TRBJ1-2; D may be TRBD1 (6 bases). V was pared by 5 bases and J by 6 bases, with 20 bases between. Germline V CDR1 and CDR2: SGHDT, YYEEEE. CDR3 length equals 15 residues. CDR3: CASSKAYTGIHGYTF. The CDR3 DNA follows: TGTGCCAGCAGTAAAGCTTACACAGGGATCCATGGCTACACCTTC. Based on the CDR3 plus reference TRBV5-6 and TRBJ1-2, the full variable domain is DAGVTQSPTHLIKTRGQQVTLRCSPKSGHDTVSWYQQALGQGPQFIFQYYEEEERQRGNFPDRFSGHQFPNYSSELNVNALLLGDSALYLCASSKAYTGIHGYTFGSGTRLTVV.

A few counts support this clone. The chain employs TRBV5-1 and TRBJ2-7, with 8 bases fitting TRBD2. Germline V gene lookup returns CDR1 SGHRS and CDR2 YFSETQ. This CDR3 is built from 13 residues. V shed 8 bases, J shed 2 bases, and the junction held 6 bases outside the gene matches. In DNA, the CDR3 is TGCGCCAGTCCCGCGGGGGGTGCCTACGAGCAGTACTTC. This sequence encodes CASPAGGAYEQYF.

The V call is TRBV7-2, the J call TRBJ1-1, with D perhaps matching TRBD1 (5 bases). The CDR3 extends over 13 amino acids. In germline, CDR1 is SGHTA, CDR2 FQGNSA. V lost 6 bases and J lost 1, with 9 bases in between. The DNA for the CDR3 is TGTGCCAGCAGATCTACAGGGAACACTGAAGCTTTCTTT. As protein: CASRSTGNTEAFF.

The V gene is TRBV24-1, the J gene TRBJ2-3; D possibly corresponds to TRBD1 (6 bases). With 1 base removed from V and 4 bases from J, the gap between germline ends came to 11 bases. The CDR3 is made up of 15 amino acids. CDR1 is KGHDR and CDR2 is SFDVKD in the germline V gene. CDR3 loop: CATSDFRGSPDTQYF. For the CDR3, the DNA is TGTGCCACCAGTGATTTTAGGGGGTCTCCAGATACGCAGTATTTT.

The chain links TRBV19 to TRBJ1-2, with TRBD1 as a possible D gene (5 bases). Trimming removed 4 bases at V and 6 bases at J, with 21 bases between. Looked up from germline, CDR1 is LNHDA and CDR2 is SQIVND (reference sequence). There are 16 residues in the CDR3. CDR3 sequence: CASSNRFRDLPDGYTF. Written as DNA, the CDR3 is TGTGCCAGTAGTAACCGATTCCGGGACTTACCCGATGGCTACACCTTC. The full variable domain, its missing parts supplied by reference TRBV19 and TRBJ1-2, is DGGITQSPKYLFRKEGQNVTLSCEQNLNHDAMYWYRQDPGQGLRLIYYSQIVNDFQKGDIAEGYSVSREKKESFPLTVTSAQKNPTAFYLCASSNRFRDLPDGYTFGSGTRLTVV.

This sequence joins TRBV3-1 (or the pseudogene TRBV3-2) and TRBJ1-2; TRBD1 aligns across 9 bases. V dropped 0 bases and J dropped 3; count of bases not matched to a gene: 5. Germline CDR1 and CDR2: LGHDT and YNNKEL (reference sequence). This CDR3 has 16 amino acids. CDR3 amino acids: CASSQDPDRGDYGYTF. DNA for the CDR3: TGTGCCAGCAGCCAAGACCCGGACAGGGGCGACTATGGCTACACCTTC.

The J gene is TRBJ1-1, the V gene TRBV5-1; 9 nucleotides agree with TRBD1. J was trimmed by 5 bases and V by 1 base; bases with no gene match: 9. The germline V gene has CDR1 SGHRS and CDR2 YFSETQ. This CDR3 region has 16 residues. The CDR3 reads CASSLRGQGVGTEAFF. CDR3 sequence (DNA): TGCGCCAGCAGCTTGAGGGGACAGGGAGTTGGTACTGAAGCTTTCTTT.

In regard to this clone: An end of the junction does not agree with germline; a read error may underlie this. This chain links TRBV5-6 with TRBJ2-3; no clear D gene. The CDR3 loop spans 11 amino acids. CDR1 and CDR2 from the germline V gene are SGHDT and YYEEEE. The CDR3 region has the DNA TGTGCCAGCAGCTTGACAGCTACGCAGTATTTT. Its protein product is CASSLTATQYF. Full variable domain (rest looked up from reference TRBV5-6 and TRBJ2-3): DAGVTQSPTHLIKTRGQQVTLRCSPKSGHDTVSWYQQALGQGPQFIFQYYEEEERQRGNFPDRFSGHQFPNYSSELNVNALLLGDSALYLCASSLTATQYFGPGTRLTVL.

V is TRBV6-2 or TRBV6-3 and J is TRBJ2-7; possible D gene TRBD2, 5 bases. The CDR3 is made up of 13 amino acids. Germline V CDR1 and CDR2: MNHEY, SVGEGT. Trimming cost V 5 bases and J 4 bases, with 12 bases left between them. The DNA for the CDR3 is TGTGCCAGCAGTGGGAGCTGGCCTTACGAGCAGTACTTC. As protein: CASSGSWPYEQYF.

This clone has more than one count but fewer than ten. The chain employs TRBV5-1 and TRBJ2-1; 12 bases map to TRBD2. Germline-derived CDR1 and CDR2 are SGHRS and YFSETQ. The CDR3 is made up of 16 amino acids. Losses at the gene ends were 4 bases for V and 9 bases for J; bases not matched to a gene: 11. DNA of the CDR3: TGCGCCAGCAGCCCTACCCGGACTAGCGGGGTTTTTGAGCAGTTCTTC. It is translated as CASSPTRTSGVFEQFF.

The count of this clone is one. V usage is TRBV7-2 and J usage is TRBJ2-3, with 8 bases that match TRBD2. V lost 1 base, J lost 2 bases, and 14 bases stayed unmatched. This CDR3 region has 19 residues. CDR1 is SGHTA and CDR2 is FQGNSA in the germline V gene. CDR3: CASSLDARGSGGYTDTQYF. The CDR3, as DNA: TGTGCCAGCAGCTTAGACGCCCGCGGGAGCGGGGGTTACACAGATACGCAGTATTTT.